A single sample is the source of the 13 T cell receptor beta chains below, sequenced in a study of regulatory and conventional T cells in RAG deficiency. Genomic DNA came from blood conventional CD4+ T cells gated CD25-low CD127-high. TCRdb's table, derived via immunoSEQ multiplex PCR, lists solely in-frame clones and lacks some. Seen here are about 30,000 clones, roughly 96% observed once, and the top ten hold roughly 0.16%. This same sample was also taken into another study, of regulatory T cells. As that report states: Primers: 52 TRBV forward and 13 TRBJ reverse.

The sequenced sample was CD25- CD4+ T cells sorted from blood. The source of these receptors is a human donor in good health.

The genes are TRBV28 and TRBJ2-1, with TRBD1 as a possible D gene (6 bases). Germline CDR1 MDHEN, CDR2 SYDVKM. V was pared by 11 bases and J by 2 bases, with 16 bases between. CDR3 length: 14 residues. The CDR3 sequence is CAAQGGSPYNEQFF. CDR3 nucleotides: TGTGCCGCACAAGGGGGTAGTCCCTACAATGAGCAGTTCTTC.

This clone occurred once. The chain combines TRBV4-2 with TRBJ2-3; D perhaps matches TRBD1 (6 bases). The CDR3 spans 16 residues. Between the trimmed V and J ends, which lost 0 bases and 0 bases, there was a span of 10 bases. Germline-derived CDR1 and CDR2 are LGHNA and YNFKEQ. This chain's CDR3 is CASSQDPQGSTDTQYF. The CDR3 DNA follows: TGTGCCAGCAGCCAAGACCCACAGGGTAGCACAGATACGCAGTATTTT.

The CDR3 region has the DNA TGCGCCAGCAGTGACCCAGGTGAGGGCTACGAGCAGTACTTC. Amino acid sequence: CASSDPGEGYEQYF. The chain employs TRBV10-1 and TRBJ2-7, with a weak D call TRBD2 (5 bases). The CDR3 is 14 residues long. Between the trimmed V and J ends, which lost 3 bases and 3 bases, there was a span of 12 bases. Germline V gives CDR1 WNHNN, CDR2 SYGVQD (reference sequence).

This chain connects TRBV5-1 to TRBJ2-3, with D possibly matching TRBD2 (6 bases). This CDR3 is built from 14 residues. Germline loops: CDR1 SGHRS, CDR2 YFSETQ. Trimming left V 2 bases short and J 3 bases short, with 10 bases between. The CDR3 loop is CASSFGGDTDTQYF. As DNA, the CDR3 is TGCGCCAGCAGCTTTGGAGGGGATACAGATACGCAGTATTTT.

This chain joins TRBV4-1 and TRBJ1-4; D possibly corresponds to TRBD1 (6 bases). The germline gives CDR1 MGHRA, CDR2 YSYEKL. The V end was cut by 0 bases, the J end by 3 bases, with 23 bases between. This CDR3 comprises 20 residues. The DNA of the CDR3 is TGCGCCAGCAGCCAAGAGGGCTACTCGGGCTACAGGGATCCTAATGAAAAACTGTTTTTT. This translates into CASSQEGYSGYRDPNEKLFF.

This clone was recorded only once. The chain links TRBV5-1 to TRBJ2-7, with 10 nucleotides matching TRBD1. In germline, CDR1 is SGHRS, CDR2 YFSETQ. V lost 2 bases to trimming and J lost 5 bases; unmatched junction nucleotides: 4. This CDR3 has 14 amino acids. CDR3 amino acids: CASSFGQGVNEQYF. The CDR3, as DNA: TGCGCCAGCAGCTTCGGACAGGGGGTTAACGAGCAGTACTTC.

The CDR3 region has the DNA TGTGCCAGCAGTCTCGTGACAGGGGCCGGATACAATGAGCAGTTCTTC. Its translation is CASSLVTGAGYNEQFF. The chain couples TRBV28 to TRBJ2-1, with 8 positions matching TRBD1. V gave up 5 bases and J gave up 4 bases; unmatched junction bases: 10. In germline, CDR1 is MDHEN, CDR2 SYDVKM. The CDR3 has 16 amino acids.

The chain has TRBV15 and TRBJ1-6; 9 positions match TRBD1. The V gene end was trimmed by 1 base and the J gene end by 9 bases; junction bases not matched to a gene: 13. Germline lookup yields CDR1 LNHNV and CDR2 YYDKDF (reference sequence). CDR3 length: 18 amino acids. The CDR3 loop is CATSRGGARDRVGSPLHF. The CDR3, as DNA: TGTGCCACCAGCAGAGGGGGGGCGCGGGACAGGGTGGGTTCACCCCTCCACTTT.

The chain combines TRBV30 with TRBJ1-6; a weak D match, TRBD1 (5 bases). Trimming stripped 4 bases from V and 5 bases from J, with 24 bases between. The CDR3 sequence is 18 residues long. Germline V gene lookup returns CDR1 GTSNPN and CDR2 SVGIG (reference sequence). The CDR3 DNA follows: TGTGCCTGGACTGAGTTGGGACCCCCTAGCGTACATAATTCACCCCTCCACTTT. Encoded protein: CAWTELGPPSVHNSPLHF.

The CDR3 nucleotides read TGTGCCAGCAGCCACTCGGACAGGGGGCTCCAAGAGACCCAGTACTTC. Its protein is CASSHSDRGLQETQYF. The chain joins TRBV11-3 to TRBJ2-5; TRBD1 aligns across 11 bases. The CDR3 consists of 16 residues. V lost 5 bases to trimming and J lost 1 base; unmatched junction nucleotides: 6. Per the germline V gene, CDR1 is SGHNT and CDR2 is YENEEA.

J is TRBJ1-5 and V is TRBV9, with 8 bases that match TRBD1. CDR1 is SGDLS and CDR2 is YYNGEE in the germline V gene. The CDR3 totals 14 residues. With V trimmed by 4 bases and J by 4 bases, 4 bases remained unmatched. CDR3 nucleotides: TGTGCCAGCAGCCGGACAGGGCAAAATCAGCCCCAGCATTTT. Translation: CASSRTGQNQPQHF.

The V call is TRBV30, the J call TRBJ2-7, with 9 nucleotides matching TRBD1. Germline CDR1 is GTSNPN and CDR2 is SVGIG (reference sequence). The junction had 2 bases not matched to a gene; V was cut back by 1 base and J by 1 base. The CDR3 has 14 residues. The CDR3 spells CAWSGQGGSYEQYF. The CDR3 DNA sequence: TGTGCCTGGAGTGGACAGGGGGGGTCCTACGAGCAGTACTTC.

The chain recombines TRBV7-9 with TRBJ1-6; D call uncertain. The CDR3 runs 15 residues. The germline V and J ends were trimmed by 3 bases and 0 bases, with 6 bases remaining between them. Germline lookup yields CDR1 SEHNR and CDR2 FQNEAQ (reference sequence). The CDR3 nucleotides read TGTGCCAGCAGCTTCGGTAGCTCCTATAATTCACCCCTCCACTTT. Its translation is CASSFGSSYNSPLHF.